The rows below give T cell receptor beta chains drawn from one sample of a study of blood T cell repertoires in COVID-19. The assay was immunoSEQ multiplex PCR, and TCRdb's table has in-frame clones only and misses some. The sample consists of 250,000 or so clones, more than 80% of them appearing once. Material for sequencing was peripheral blood. Receptor source: a woman aged 25 to 39 with active or convalescent COVID-19. Each CDR3 is given with its conserved first and last residue. Not every row has a clone size; where given, it reads once, few, many or a size class.

cdr3_length j_call clone_size v_call cdr3_aa
15 TRBJ1-6 once TRBV5-1 CASSLGTGPDSPLHF
15 TRBJ2-7 - TRBV7-3 CASSLGLLEGDEQYF
12 TRBJ1-1 - TRBV27 CASQGAGTEAFF
15 TRBJ1-2 - TRBV6-1 CASSERQAVSYGYTF
14 TRBJ1-3 - TRBV25-1 CASRDRSSGNTIYF
14 TRBJ2-7 - TRBV27 CASRHQGYAYEQYF
15 TRBJ2-3 - TRBV6-5 CASSYSIQGADTQYF
13 TRBJ1-5 - TRBV2 CASSGQGNQPQHF
14 TRBJ1-6 few TRBV10-2 CASSPTGYNSPLHF
15 TRBJ2-7 - TRBV19 CASSIGLAGGYEQYF
13 TRBJ1-2 - TRBV5-5 CASSLVTGGGYTF
16 TRBJ2-5 - TRBV10-2 CASSDQGHQYQETQYF
14 TRBJ1-4 once TRBV6-5 CASSYLAGDEKLFF
15 TRBJ1-5 - TRBV28 CASSGLDRESQPQHF
13 TRBJ1-6 - TRBV3-1/TRBV3-2 CASSRARGSPLHF
15 TRBJ2-3 once TRBV27 CASSFGISGTDTQYF
14 TRBJ1-1 - TRBV30 CAWSPGTKNTEAFF
19 TRBJ1-1 - TRBV21-1 CASSKGIRGAYGLNTEAFF
15 TRBJ2-1 once TRBV24-1 CATSDLLSGRNEQFF
14 TRBJ1-4 - TRBV18 CASSPATGNEKLFF
17 TRBJ1-3 - TRBV18 CASSPLPAGVSGNTIYF
15 TRBJ1-3 - TRBV30 CAWNHLDSSGNTIYF
16 TRBJ1-1 - TRBV5-4 CASSWGGSLGDTEAFF
15 TRBJ1-5 - TRBV19 CASRWDSYSNQPQHF
15 TRBJ1-2 - TRBV6-1 CASSEGGTVNYGYTF
14 TRBJ1-1 - TRBV2 CASSEAGARAEAFF
13 TRBJ2-2 - TRBV12-3/TRBV12-4 CASSLRNRGELFF
16 TRBJ2-6 few TRBV4-2 CASSQAASSGANVLTF
14 TRBJ2-5 - TRBV11-2 CASSPRGGEETQYF
14 TRBJ1-3 once TRBV9 CASSVESSGNTIYF
17 TRBJ2-3 - TRBV3-1/TRBV3-2 CASSQDRTSGRTDTQYF
14 TRBJ1-2 - TRBV10-3 CAISEGGQFYGYTF
16 TRBJ2-6 - TRBV5-5 CASSPARGSGANVLTF
14 TRBJ2-7 - TRBV5-1 CASSLDALAYEQYF
20 TRBJ1-3 - TRBV2 CASSEGWNRGLERIVNTIYF